Shown below are 19 T cell receptor beta chains from a single sample sequenced in a study of neurological immune-mediated disorders. Time point: longitudinal time-point 3. TCRdb reprocessed the 5' RACE reads via MiXCR and lists one record per CDR3 protein. The table includes some 43,000 distinct CDR3 sequences, roughly an eighth detected once. Sequenced material: PBMCs. These receptors all stem from a male donor with HTLV-1-associated myelopathy (HAM/TSP).

This clonotype was found a few times. This chain links TRBV6-6 with TRBJ2-5; D is possibly TRBD1 or TRBD2 (5 bases each). The V end lost 4 bases, the J end lost 5 bases, and 17 bases lay between the germline ends. Germline values: CDR1 MNHNY, CDR2 SVGAGI (reference sequence). The CDR3 loop spans 15 amino acids. CDR3 sequence reads: CASSWAGSGGETQYF. CDR3 coding DNA: TGTGCCAGCAGTTGGGCAGGGAGTGGAGGCGAGACCCAGTACTTC.

Many counts were recorded for this clonotype. This chain joins TRBV6-6 and TRBJ2-3; 7 nucleotides agree with TRBD1. The ends lost 7 bases at V and 4 bases at J; junction bases unmatched: 5. Germline V lookup: CDR1 MNHNY, CDR2 SVGAGI (reference sequence). CDR3 length: 13 residues. CDR3 sequence: CASTNRGPDTQYF. In DNA, the CDR3 is TGTGCCAGCACCAACAGGGGACCAGATACGCAGTATTTT.

This clonotype occurred many times. V gene TRBV6-6 combines with J gene TRBJ2-7, with TRBD2 matching over 10 bases. This CDR3 comprises 18 residues. Germline assignment: CDR1 MNHNY and CDR2 SVGAGI (reference sequence). V lost 6 bases, J lost 0 bases, and 14 bases stayed unmatched. CDR3 DNA sequence: TGTGCCAGCAGCCGACTAGCGGGCCTTATCGAAAGCTCCTACGAGCAGTACTTC. Translation gives CASSRLAGLIESSYEQYF.

Concerning this clonotype: At one boundary the junction diverges from the germline segment, which might be a read error. CDR3 loop: CASRRDRGPNLPQHF. In DNA, the CDR3 is TGTGCCAGCAGACGGGACAGGGGGCCTAATCTGCCCCAGCATTTT. The chain is built from TRBV6-2 or TRBV6-3 and TRBJ1-5, with 12 bases aligning to TRBD1. This CDR3 is built from 15 residues. Per the germline V gene, CDR1 is MNHEY and CDR2 is SVGEGT.

This clonotype was recorded at least ten times. The chain employs TRBV7-9 and TRBJ2-1; 10 nucleotides agree with TRBD1. The CDR3 extends over 15 amino acids. From germline, CDR1 is SEHNR and CDR2 FQNEAQ (reference sequence). Losses at the gene ends were 1 base for V and 8 bases for J; bases not matched to a gene: 5. Written as DNA, the CDR3 is TGTGCCAGCAGCTTAGGGACAGGGGGGATCTATGAGCAGTTCTTC. This sequence encodes CASSLGTGGIYEQFF.

This clonotype was seen many times. The chain carries TRBV5-1 and TRBJ1-1; 7 bases are a match to TRBD1. Germline values: CDR1 SGHRS, CDR2 YFSETQ. This CDR3 comprises 13 residues. V dropped 4 bases and J dropped 4; count of bases not matched to a gene: 4. The CDR3 region has the DNA TGCGCCAGCAGCGCCCGACAGGGCACTGAAGCTTTCTTT. Residues: CASSARQGTEAFF.

This clonotype was seen at least ten times. The rearrangement joins TRBV10-2 to TRBJ2-5; TRBD1 is a possible D gene (5 bases). Germline CDR1 reads WSHSY; CDR2 reads SAAADI. CDR3 length equals 13 residues. Deletions cut 8 bases from V and 1 base from J, with 11 bases between. The CDR3 DNA is TGCGCCAGCTGGGGCACACTCCAAGAGACCCAGTACTTC. Translation gives CASWGTLQETQYF.

This clonotype has a count of ten or more. V and J are TRBV24-1 and TRBJ1-1, with TRBD1 matching over 10 bases. Per germline, CDR1 KGHDR and CDR2 SFDVKD. CDR3 length: 15 amino acids. Trimming at V came to 4 bases and at J to 3 bases, leaving 4 bases not matched to a gene. The CDR3 DNA is TGTGCCACCAGTGACTCCGGGACAGGGGACACTGAAGCTTTCTTT. Protein: CATSDSGTGDTEAFF.

There are many counts of this clonotype. V is TRBV27 and J is TRBJ1-6; the D is unclear. CDR3 length equals 12 residues. V shed 3 bases and J shed 7 bases, with 4 bases lying between them. CDR1 and CDR2 (germline): MNHEY, SMNVEV (reference sequence). CDR3 bases: TGTGCCAGCAGTTTCGGGAATTCACCCCTCCACTTT. This codes for CASSFGNSPLHF.

A note on this clonotype: The junction departs from germline at one end; a sequencing error may be responsible. The chain is built from TRBV20-1 and TRBJ2-5; a weak D match, TRBD1 (5 bases). The length of the CDR3 is 14 residues. Germline CDR1 and CDR2: DFQATT and SNEGSKA (reference sequence). CDR3 DNA sequence: TGCAGTGCTAGAGATATTCTGGGGCAAGAGACCCGGTACTTC. Its protein is CSARDILGQETRYF.

This clonotype has more than one count but fewer than ten. This chain joins TRBV6-5 and TRBJ2-5; D possibly corresponds to TRBD1 (6 bases). Germline V CDR1 and CDR2: MNHEY, SVGAGI. This CDR3 is 13 amino acids long. The V end lost 6 bases, the J end lost 2 bases, and 10 bases lay between the germline ends. The CDR3 is CASRLGQQETQYF. DNA for the CDR3: TGTGCCAGCAGACTCGGACAGCAAGAGACCCAGTACTTC.

V usage is TRBV12-3 or TRBV12-4 and J usage is TRBJ1-5, with 8 bases aligning to TRBD1. With V trimmed by 1 base and J by 3 bases, 14 bases remained unmatched. The CDR3 contains 19 residues. CDR3 DNA: TGTGCCAGCAGTTTAGTTATAGGTATTGGGACAGGCCTCAATCAGCCCCAGCATTTT. Residues: CASSLVIGIGTGLNQPQHF.

This clonotype is labeled as medium-sized (0.01 to 0.1%). The chain links TRBV20-1 to TRBJ2-1, with TRBD1 as a possible D gene (6 bases). The CDR3 covers 16 residues. CDR1 is DFQATT and CDR2 is SNEGSKA in the germline V gene (reference sequence). The V end was cut by 5 bases, the J end by 1 base, with 18 bases between. CDR3 loop: CSAVGGLPGSYNEQFF. The CDR3 bases are TGCAGTGCTGTTGGGGGCCTCCCTGGGTCCTACAATGAGCAGTTCTTC.

This clonotype appeared many times. V usage is TRBV20-1 and J usage is TRBJ1-6; D remains unclear. Germline loops: CDR1 DFQATT, CDR2 SNEGSKA (reference sequence). Trimming removed 2 bases at V and 5 bases at J, with 7 bases between. The CDR3 covers 13 residues. CDR3 amino acids: CSARSGHNSPLHF. The CDR3 coding sequence is TGCAGTGCTAGAAGCGGGCATAATTCACCCCTCCACTTT.

The chain joins TRBV9 to TRBJ2-3, with no clear D. Germline V gene lookup returns CDR1 SGDLS and CDR2 YYNGEE. Trimming left V 0 bases short and J 2 bases short, with 10 bases between. The CDR3 loop spans 15 amino acids. The CDR3 protein is CASSVDPQNTDTQYF. DNA for the CDR3: TGTGCCAGCAGCGTAGACCCTCAGAACACAGATACGCAGTATTTT.

There are many counts of this clonotype. The gene calls are TRBV5-6 and TRBJ1-1, with 8 nucleotides matching TRBD1. Germline CDR1 SGHDT, CDR2 YYEEEE. The V segment lost 4 bases and the J segment 7 bases; nucleotides outside the gene matches: 6. This CDR3 is 13 amino acids long. The CDR3 loop is CASSPGGVYEAFF. CDR3 DNA sequence: TGTGCCAGCAGCCCAGGGGGCGTCTATGAAGCTTTCTTT.

A few counts support this clonotype. This rearrangement joins TRBV6-1 to TRBJ1-3; no clear D gene. The CDR3 runs 17 residues. Trimming cost V 1 base and J 3 bases, with 16 bases left between them. Germline V gives CDR1 MNHNS, CDR2 SASEGT. CDR3: CASSEGPVPVYGNTIYF. As DNA, the CDR3 is TGTGCCAGCAGTGAAGGACCTGTTCCAGTTTATGGAAACACCATATATTTT.

This clonotype was counted only a few times. The chain couples TRBV20-1 to TRBJ1-2; D not resolved. Trimming pared 7 bases from V and 1 base from J, leaving 13 bases between. The germline V gene encodes CDR1 DFQATT and CDR2 SNEGSKA (reference sequence). CDR3 length: 13 amino acids. The CDR3 DNA is TGCAGTGTTACGGACGGGGATAACTATGGCTACACCTTC. Its translation is CSVTDGDNYGYTF.

This clonotype was observed a single time. The V gene is TRBV11-2, the J gene TRBJ1-2; a weak D match, TRBD1 (5 bases). V was cut by 5 bases and J by 2 bases, with 12 bases left in between. CDR1 is SGHAT, CDR2 FQNNGV, per germline. CDR3 size: 14 residues. The CDR3 here is CASSPGTANYGYTF. The CDR3 DNA reads as TGTGCCAGCAGCCCAGGGACCGCCAACTATGGCTACACCTTC.